This T cell receptor beta chain was found in a study of monozygotic twins with cystic fibrosis. Study observations and caveats: Monozygotic CF twins shared more identical nucleotide clonotypes than unrelated patients. V usage most resembled the co-twin in 13 of 16 pairs. Median Simpson clonality of 0.0095 suggested naive T cells predominated.

Between the trimmed V and J ends, which lost 8 bases and 7 bases, there was a span of 15 bases. The CDR3 runs 13 residues. Germline V CDR1 and CDR2: WNHNN, SYGVQD (reference sequence). Measured with immunoSEQ multiplex PCR; TCRdb has only the in-frame clones, and not every one. Of approximately 20,000 clones in the sample, 97% were seen once. On this clone: Its target is not known.

The V and J genes are TRBV10-1 and TRBJ2-1, with D perhaps given as TRBD1 or TRBD2 (5 bases each). The sequence came from a girl between 10 and 17 years old with cystic fibrosis. Sequenced sample: blood. CDR3 nucleotide sequence: TGCGCCAGCGATGGGGGATTGCGAAATGAGCAGTTCTTC. Protein: CASDGGLRNEQFF.